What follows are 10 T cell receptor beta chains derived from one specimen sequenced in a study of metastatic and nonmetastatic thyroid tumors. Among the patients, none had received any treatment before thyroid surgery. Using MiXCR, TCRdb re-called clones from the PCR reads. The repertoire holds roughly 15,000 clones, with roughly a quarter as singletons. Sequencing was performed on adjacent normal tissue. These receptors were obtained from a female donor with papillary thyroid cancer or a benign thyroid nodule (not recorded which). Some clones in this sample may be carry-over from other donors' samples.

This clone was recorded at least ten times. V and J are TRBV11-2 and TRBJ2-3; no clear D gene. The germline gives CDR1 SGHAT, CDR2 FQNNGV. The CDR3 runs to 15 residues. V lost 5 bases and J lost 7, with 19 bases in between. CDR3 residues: CASSPYATMQNTQYF. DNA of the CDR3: TGTGCCAGCAGCCCCTACGCTACAATGCAGAATACGCAGTATTTT.

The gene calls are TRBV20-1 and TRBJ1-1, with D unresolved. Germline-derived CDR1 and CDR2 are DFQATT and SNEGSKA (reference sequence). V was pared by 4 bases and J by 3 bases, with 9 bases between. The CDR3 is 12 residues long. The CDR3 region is CSAKDGDTEAFF. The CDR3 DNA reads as TGCAGTGCTAAAGACGGGGACACTGAAGCTTTCTTT.

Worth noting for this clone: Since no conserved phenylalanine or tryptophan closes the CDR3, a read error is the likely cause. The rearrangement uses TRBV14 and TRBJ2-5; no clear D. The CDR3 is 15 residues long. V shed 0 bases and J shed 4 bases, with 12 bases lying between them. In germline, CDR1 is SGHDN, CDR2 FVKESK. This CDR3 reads CASSQDQRRRETQYS. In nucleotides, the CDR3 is TGTGCCAGCAGCCAAGATCAGCGACGGCGAGAGACCCAGTACTCC.

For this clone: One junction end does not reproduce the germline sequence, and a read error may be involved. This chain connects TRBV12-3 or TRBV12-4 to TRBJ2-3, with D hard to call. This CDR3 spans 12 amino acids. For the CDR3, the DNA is TGTGCCAGCAGTTTTCTCCGATATACACAGTATTTT. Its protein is CASSFLRYTQYF.

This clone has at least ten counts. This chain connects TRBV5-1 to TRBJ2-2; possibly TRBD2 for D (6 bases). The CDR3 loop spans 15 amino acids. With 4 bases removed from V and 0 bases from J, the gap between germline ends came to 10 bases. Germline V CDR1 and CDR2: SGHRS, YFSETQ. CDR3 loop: CASSLGLTNTGELFF. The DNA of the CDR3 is TGCGCCAGCAGCCTGGGACTGACGAACACCGGGGAGCTGTTTTTT.

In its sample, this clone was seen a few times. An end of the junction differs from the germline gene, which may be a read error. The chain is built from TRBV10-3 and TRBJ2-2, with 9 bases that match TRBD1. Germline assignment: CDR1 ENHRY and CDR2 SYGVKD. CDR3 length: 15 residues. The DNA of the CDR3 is TGTGCCAGCAAAACAGGGGGCGCTGGCACCGTGGAGCTGTTTTTT. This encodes CASKTGGAGTVELFF.

The CDR3 here is CASSESELWYNEQFF. CDR3 DNA: TGTGCCAGCAGTGAGTCTGAGTTATGGTACAATGAGCAGTTCTTC. The rearrangement links TRBV2 to TRBJ2-1; D is uncertain. The V and J ends lost 3 bases and 4 bases respectively, with 13 bases between them. The CDR3 contains 15 residues. From germline, CDR1 is SNHLY and CDR2 FYNNEI.

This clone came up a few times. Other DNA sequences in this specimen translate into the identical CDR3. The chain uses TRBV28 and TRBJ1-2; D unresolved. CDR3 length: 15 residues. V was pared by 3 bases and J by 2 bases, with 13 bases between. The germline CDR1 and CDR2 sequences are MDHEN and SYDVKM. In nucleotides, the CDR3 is TGTGCCAGCAGTTTCCCGGAAAGGAAGAACTATGGCTACACCTTC. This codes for CASSFPERKNYGYTF.

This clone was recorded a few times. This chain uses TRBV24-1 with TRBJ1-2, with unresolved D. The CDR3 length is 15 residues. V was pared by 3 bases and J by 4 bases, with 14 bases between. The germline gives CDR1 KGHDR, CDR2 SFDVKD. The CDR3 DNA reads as TGTGCCACCAGTGATGGGAGGGCCGGAGTCTATGGCTACACCTTC. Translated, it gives CATSDGRAGVYGYTF.

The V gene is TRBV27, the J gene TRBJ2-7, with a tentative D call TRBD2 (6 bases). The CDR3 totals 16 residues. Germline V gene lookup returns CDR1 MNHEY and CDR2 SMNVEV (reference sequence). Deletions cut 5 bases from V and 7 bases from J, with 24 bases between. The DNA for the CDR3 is TGTGCCAGCAGTCGGGGACTCGCGGTAGGGTTGGGGGAGCAGTACTTC. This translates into CASSRGLAVGLGEQYF.